This T cell receptor (beta chain) originates from a study of shared clonotypes between healthy human individuals. How the authors handled the data: Because ImmunoSEQ provided only junction sequences with no quality scores, the filtering differed. Sequencing used immunoSEQ multiplex PCR; TCRdb keeps in-frame clones, though not all of them. The DNA was the basis for D and trimming; V, J and clone size are from that table. The repertoire holds hundreds of thousands of clones, with more than 70% as singletons. The split of CD4+ cells yielded CD45RA+ naive and CD45RA-negative memory subsets. Study-level points and caveats: What naive subsets generally showed was a larger estimated richness than memory subsets showed.

CDR1 and CDR2 from the germline V gene are ENHRY and SYGVKD. The V and J ends lost 3 bases and 0 bases respectively, with 5 bases between them. CDR3 length: 13 amino acids. With regard to this clone: Its cognate antigen is unknown.

The rearrangement links TRBV10-3 to TRBJ1-2; D call uncertain. What was sequenced was memory CD4+ T cells sorted from blood. The subset: CD45RA-negative fraction. The receptor's source is a woman younger than 45 in good health. CDR3: CAISDVPNYGYTF. CDR3 DNA sequence: TGTGCCATCAGTGACGTCCCTAACTATGGCTACACCTTC.